This T cell receptor beta chain was sequenced in a study of blood T cell repertoires in COVID-19. Study as a whole: T cells, B-cell-depleted T cells, or PBMCs supplied cDNA or gDNA.

Original analysis: Amplification with reference gene primers provided the estimates of nucleated cell counts. Assay used: immunoSEQ multiplex PCR; TCRdb lists only in-frame clones, some missing. V and J calls and clone size are given by that table; D and trimming were obtained from the DNA. The profile shows a few hundred thousand clones, about 90% of them singletons. The CDR3 extends over 16 amino acids. J lost 5 bases, V lost 0 bases, and 7 bases had no gene match. Germline loops: CDR1 MGHRA, CDR2 YSYEKL. The chain has TRBV4-1 and TRBJ2-5; 9 bases are shared with TRBD2. Input material: PBMCs or T cells enriched from blood (not recorded which). This clonotype originated in a woman in her 30s who had recovered from COVID-19. CDR3 loop: CASSQEGLALEETQYF. The CDR3 DNA sequence: TGCGCCAGCAGCCAAGAAGGACTAGCGCTGGAGGAGACCCAGTACTTC.